A selection of T cell receptor beta chains follows, all from one sample in a study of blood T cell repertoires in COVID-19. This table comes from immunoSEQ multiplex PCR, and its TCRdb copy is limited to in-frame clones, with some not included. The sample consists of 89,000 or so clones, 89% of them appearing once. The material sequenced was peripheral blood. The receptors originated from a man aged 45-65 years with COVID-19, enrolled during active disease. CDR3s include the opening cysteine and the closing phenylalanine or tryptophan.

v_call cdr3_aa
TRBV19 CASSRKQGDSNQPQHF
TRBV6-5 CASRADSNSPLHF
TRBV7-8 CASSQVGVGQPQHF
TRBV29-1 CSVEDHRGGETQYF
TRBV7-9 CASSLPGTGEAFF
TRBV15 CATSRSSSYNEQFF
TRBV5-4 CASSSQKGQAYEQYF
TRBV6-1 CASSGTWDSLMDEQYF
TRBV24-1 CATRGTGGVNTEAFF
TRBV6-5 CASSNGVYEQYF
TRBV27 CASSYRGGIMAQHF
TRBV2 CASSEALLGGLNGYTF
TRBV4-1 CASSAPVRGPNSPLHF
TRBV12-3/TRBV12-4 CASSQSEAFF
TRBV3-1/TRBV3-2 CASSQEGTNNSPLHF
TRBV4-3 CASSQGPIGGYTF
TRBV7-9 CASSLYTDTQYF
TRBV9 CASSVDMKNSPLHF
TRBV3-1/TRBV3-2 CASSRQGWHTGELFF
TRBV4-1 CASSPRTETSYEQYF
TRBV5-1 CASSLGQLVREQYF
TRBV5-4 CASSFGQGVGNTIYF
TRBV7-2 CASSTKGGSYEQYF
TRBV30 CAWSIGSGVKPQHF
TRBV6-5 CASIFDSTSYEQYF
TRBV28 CASSRGGNQPQHF
TRBV7-9 CASSVTTGSSYNEQFF
TRBV11-3 CASSAGTGYGSTGELFF
TRBV6-6 CASSSLAGINEQFF
TRBV7-8 CASSLDLAQGQPQHF
TRBV24-1 CATSDPGTSEIPDTQYF
TRBV27 CASAGQDEKLFF
TRBV3-1/TRBV3-2 CASSLNHGPQHF
TRBV5-4 CASSFGTGTNSPLHF
TRBV11-1 CASSLYRVNSPLHF
TRBV3-1/TRBV3-2 CASSLTGAYEQYF